The 15 T cell receptor beta chains below were found in one sample sequenced in a study of T cell changes during pregnancy in multiple sclerosis. Data came from immunoSEQ multiplex PCR; TCRdb stores just in-frame clones and leaves some out. The data contain approximately 130,000 clones, around 95% of them singletons. The starting material was peripheral blood, obtained after pregnancy. These receptors were collected from a female donor with multiple sclerosis, enrolled in a pregnancy study.

The V gene is TRBV27, the J gene TRBJ2-6, with TRBD1 identical over 8 bases. The CDR3 contains 20 residues. Trimming removed 5 bases from V and 3 bases from J; junction bases left unmatched: 18. CDR1 is MNHEY and CDR2 is SMNVEV in the germline V gene (reference sequence). As DNA, the CDR3 is TGTGCCAGCAGTCGCCAGACAGGGGTTACTGTAGGGAGTGGGGCCAACGTCCTGACTTTC. Encoded protein: CASSRQTGVTVGSGANVLTF.

This chain connects TRBV28 to TRBJ2-7; 7 nucleotides agree with TRBD1. The CDR3 has 16 amino acids. J gave up 0 bases and V 5 bases, and 10 bases lay outside the gene matches. Germline V gene lookup returns CDR1 MDHEN and CDR2 SYDVKM. CDR3 residues: CASSLTGDRRSYEQYF. In nucleotides, the CDR3 is TGTGCCAGCAGTCTAACAGGGGACCGACGCTCCTACGAGCAGTACTTC.

This sequence joins TRBV28 and TRBJ2-3, with 13 bases fitting TRBD2. There are 18 residues in the CDR3. Germline V lookup: CDR1 MDHEN, CDR2 SYDVKM. Trimming cost V 2 bases and J 0 bases; bases outside gene matches: 5. CDR3 in amino acids: CASSLRGGLAGSTDTQYF. The CDR3 region has the DNA TGTGCCAGCAGTTTACGTGGGGGACTAGCGGGAAGCACAGATACGCAGTATTTT.

The chain is built from TRBV5-6 and TRBJ2-7; TRBD2 might be the D (7 bases). Deletions cut 4 bases from V and 0 bases from J, with 17 bases between. The CDR3 loop spans 16 amino acids. CDR1 is SGHDT and CDR2 is YYEEEE in the germline V gene. In nucleotides, the CDR3 is TGTGCCAGCAGCACCCGGGGGGCCCTAAGCTCCTACGAGCAGTACTTC. This sequence encodes CASSTRGALSSYEQYF.

This clone was picked up one time. The genes are TRBV28 and TRBJ2-7; D may be TRBD1 (5 bases). Germline V gives CDR1 MDHEN, CDR2 SYDVKM. The CDR3 runs to 13 residues. V was trimmed by 6 bases and J by 5 bases, leaving 14 bases between them. The CDR3 region is CASSTLGAHEQYF. As DNA, the CDR3 is TGTGCCAGCAGCACCCTAGGGGCCCACGAGCAGTACTTC.

This clone was counted once. The rearrangement joins TRBV9 to TRBJ2-1; 7 bases line up with TRBD1. Looked up from germline, CDR1 is SGDLS and CDR2 is YYNGEE. The CDR3 loop spans 15 amino acids. V was pared by 3 bases and J by 4 bases, with 7 bases of the junction left unmatched. The CDR3 reads CASSANQGVYNEQFF. The CDR3 bases are TGTGCCAGCAGCGCCAATCAGGGGGTTTACAATGAGCAGTTCTTC.

The rearrangement uses TRBV10-1 and TRBJ2-5, with D perhaps matching TRBD2 (5 bases). Germline V gives CDR1 WNHNN, CDR2 SYGVQD (reference sequence). The germline V and J ends were trimmed by 0 bases and 5 bases, with 7 bases remaining between them. The CDR3 covers 13 residues. CDR3 amino acids: CASSESSGETQYF. CDR3 coding DNA: TGCGCCAGCAGTGAGTCAAGCGGTGAGACCCAGTACTTC.

The V and J genes are TRBV6-5 and TRBJ2-7; 7 bases are a match to TRBD1. Germline CDR1 and CDR2: MNHEY and SVGAGI. V trimming: 4 bases; J trimming: 0 bases; junction bases outside the gene matches: 6. The CDR3 has 15 residues. CDR3 amino acids: CASSSWQGDSYEQYF. The DNA of the CDR3 is TGTGCCAGCAGTTCCTGGCAGGGGGACTCCTACGAGCAGTACTTC.

The genes are TRBV28 and TRBJ1-2, with a weak D call TRBD1 (5 bases). The germline V gene has CDR1 MDHEN and CDR2 SYDVKM. V was shortened by 3 bases and J by 8 bases, with 7 bases between the two germline ends. The CDR3 totals 11 residues. This CDR3 is CASSLGLGYTF. The CDR3 DNA follows: TGTGCCAGCAGTTTGGGGCTGGGCTACACCTTC.

This chain connects TRBV28 to TRBJ1-1, with 8 bases that match TRBD1. The CDR3 sequence is 14 residues long. V lost 5 bases, J lost 4 bases, and 6 bases stayed unmatched. The V gene's germline CDR1 is MDHEN and CDR2 SYDVKM. The CDR3 loop reads CASSPDRGGTEAFF. The CDR3 nucleotides read TGTGCCAGCAGTCCCGACAGGGGTGGCACTGAAGCTTTCTTT. The whole variable domain, remainder taken from reference TRBV28 and TRBJ1-1, is DVKVTQSSRYLVKRTGEKVFLECVQDMDHENMFWYRQDPGLGLRLIYFSYDVKMKEKGDIPEGYSVSREKKERFSLILESASTNQTSMYLCASSPDRGGTEAFFGQGTRLTVV.

The chain carries TRBV2 and TRBJ2-7; 7 nucleotides line up with TRBD2. From germline, CDR1 is SNHLY and CDR2 FYNNEI. J was trimmed by 7 bases and V by 4 bases; bases with no gene match: 10. The CDR3 has 14 amino acids. The CDR3 region is CASSGNWRGREQYF. The CDR3 region has the DNA TGTGCCAGCAGTGGGAATTGGCGCGGGAGAGAGCAGTACTTC.

The chain couples TRBV5-5 to TRBJ1-5; D is uncertain. The CDR3 contains 14 residues. V was trimmed by 4 bases and J by 0 bases, leaving 8 bases between them. CDR1 SGHKS and CDR2 YYEKEE come from the germline V gene (reference sequence). The CDR3: CASSRTDSNQPQHF. The CDR3 nucleotides are TGTGCCAGCAGCCGCACAGATAGCAATCAGCCCCAGCATTTT.

The J gene is TRBJ2-1, the V gene TRBV28, with D possibly TRBD2 on 6 matching bases. Looked up from germline, CDR1 is MDHEN and CDR2 is SYDVKM. The V end was cut by 8 bases, the J end by 6 bases, with 11 bases between. The length of the CDR3 is 12 residues. CDR3 loop: CASGVAVNEQFF. CDR3 DNA sequence: TGTGCCAGCGGAGTAGCGGTCAATGAGCAGTTCTTC.

The chain couples TRBV6-1 to TRBJ2-1; weak D call: TRBD1 (6 bases). The CDR3 totals 12 residues. Germline assignment: CDR1 MNHNS and CDR2 SASEGT. V was shortened by 3 bases and J by 9 bases, with 9 bases between the two germline ends. CDR3 coding DNA: TGTGCCAGCAGTGAGACAGGTTCTGAGCAGTTCTTC. As protein: CASSETGSEQFF.

V is TRBV27 and J is TRBJ2-1, with 12 positions matching TRBD2. Germline CDR1 is MNHEY and CDR2 is SMNVEV (reference sequence). The trim removed 5 bases at V and 8 bases at J, leaving 7 bases unmatched. The CDR3 length is 15 residues. CDR3 region: CASSLAGGRRDEQFF. CDR3 coding DNA: TGTGCCAGCAGTCTAGCGGGAGGGCGCCGCGATGAGCAGTTCTTC.